This T cell receptor (beta chain) derives from a study of T-cell reconstitution after alpha-beta-depleted transplantation in children. This clonotype was counted only a few times. Antigen specificity is unknown. Unique molecular identifiers featured in how the TCRbeta library was prepared. TCRdb reprocessed the PCR reads with MiXCR, giving one entry per CDR3 protein. The profile shows a few hundred thousand distinct CDR3 sequences, approximately 30% of them singletons. The length of the CDR3 is 16 residues. The germline gives CDR1 DFQATT, CDR2 SNEGSKA (reference sequence). The trim removed 0 bases at V and 4 bases at J, leaving 8 bases unmatched. Findings and caveats of the study: Diversity of TCRbeta at day 60 was high in some patients, arising from surviving recipient T cells and thymic progenitors. Reportedly, only several hundred clones from non-depleted graft cells drove alpha-beta T-cell counts at about two months. Newly made T cells mostly supplied T-cell counts and diversity one year after transplant.

This rearrangement joins TRBV20-1 to TRBJ2-3; 9 bases match TRBD2. The clonotype comes from a boy under two years old with Wiskott-Aldrich syndrome, due to receive a stem cell transplant. This sample comprised PBMCs, obtained before TCRalphabeta/CD19-depleted stem cell transplant. The CDR3 region has the DNA TGCAGTGCTAGAGATTCGGCGGGAGGGCCAGCAGATACGCAGTATTTT. It yields the protein CSARDSAGGPADTQYF.